A selection of T cell receptor beta chains follows, all from one sample in a study of blood T cell repertoires in COVID-19. Profiling relied on immunoSEQ multiplex PCR, and the TCRdb table lists in-frame clones only, not all of them. Here the sample spans roughly 200,000 clones, approximately 85% being singletons. Source material: peripheral blood. The receptors here all came from a woman in her sixties with acute or convalescent COVID-19. Both conserved end residues are part of each CDR3. The order of the fields is J gene, D gene, V gene, clone size, CDR3 protein, CDR3 DNA. D genes are given only for firm matches. Only part of the rows carry a size: once, few, many, or a class if the clone is expanded.

TRBJ1-5,.,TRBV19,.,CASSIPYSNQPQHF,TGTGCCAGTAGTATACCCTATAGCAATCAGCCCCAGCATTTT
TRBJ2-1,TRBD2,TRBV7-8,.,CASSPNGPLAGGGNEQFF,TGTGCCAGCAGCCCTAACGGTCCTCTAGCGGGAGGTGGCAATGAGCAGTTCTTC
TRBJ2-6,.,TRBV27,.,CASGVFGGSGANVLTF,TGTGCCAGCGGGGTGTTTGGAGGGTCTGGGGCCAACGTCCTGACTTTC
TRBJ1-1,.,TRBV19,.,CASRRKNQGSTEAFF,TGTGCCAGTAGGAGAAAAAATCAGGGGAGCACTGAAGCTTTCTTT
TRBJ1-2,TRBD1,TRBV18,.,CASSTAQGVKGYTF,TGTGCCAGCTCAACGGCACAGGGGGTAAAAGGCTACACCTTC
TRBJ1-1,TRBD1,TRBV6-5,.,CASNYSPGQANTEAFF,TGTGCCAGCAACTACTCGCCGGGACAGGCTAACACTGAAGCTTTCTTT
TRBJ1-4,TRBD1,TRBV10-3,.,CATAGTANEKLFF,TGTGCCACCGCCGGGACAGCGAATGAAAAACTGTTTTTT
TRBJ1-4,.,TRBV7-6,.,CASSNSGATNEKLFF,TGTGCCAGCAGCAATTCAGGGGCAACTAATGAAAAACTGTTTTTT
TRBJ1-5,TRBD1,TRBV12-5,.,CARPLIPGQGEYGNQPQHF,TGTGCTAGGCCTCTGATTCCGGGACAGGGAGAGTATGGCAATCAGCCCCAGCATTTT
TRBJ2-7,.,TRBV30,once,CAWSVGGGLAYEQYF,TGTGCCTGGAGTGTAGGTGGAGGGTTGGCCTACGAGCAGTACTTC